Shown below are 20 T cell receptor beta chains from a single sample sequenced in a study of shared clonotypes between healthy human individuals. Assay used: immunoSEQ multiplex PCR; TCRdb lists only in-frame clones, some missing. The sample carries some 1.4 million clones, 96% recorded once. Sequenced material: naive CD4+ T cells sorted from blood. Regarding subset: CD45RA+ positively selected. Receptors were obtained from a man aged 25-45 years in good health.

The chain joins TRBV10-1 to TRBJ2-1, with unresolved D. The CDR3 runs to 15 residues. V shed 0 bases and J shed 6 bases, with 12 bases lying between them. Germline values: CDR1 WNHNN, CDR2 SYGVQD (reference sequence). The CDR3 loop is CASSESPLSVNEQFF. CDR3 nucleotide sequence: TGCGCCAGCAGTGAGTCGCCGCTCTCGGTCAATGAGCAGTTCTTC.

The chain joins TRBV7-6 to TRBJ1-3; 7 nucleotides match TRBD1. CDR3 length equals 17 residues. The germline gives CDR1 SGHVS, CDR2 FNYEAQ. Trimming removed 5 bases from V and 3 bases from J; junction bases left unmatched: 13. The CDR3 DNA is TGTGCCAGCAGCACTGTATCCGGGACAGAGGATGGAAACACCATATATTTT. Translation gives CASSTVSGTEDGNTIYF.

The chain employs TRBV7-6 and TRBJ2-6, with D perhaps being TRBD1 or TRBD2 (6 bases each). Deletions cut 5 bases from V and 1 base from J, with 12 bases between. The CDR3 contains 16 residues. Germline V CDR1 and CDR2: SGHVS, FNYEAQ. This chain's CDR3 is CASSNRGASGANVLTF. CDR3 bases: TGTGCCAGCAGCAATAGGGGGGCGTCTGGGGCCAACGTCCTGACTTTC.

In regard to this clone: The sample carries other DNA sequences with the same CDR3. The chain uses TRBV5-1 and TRBJ2-1; D gene uncertain. V lost 5 bases to trimming and J lost 7 bases, with 10 bases between them. CDR1 and CDR2 (germline): SGHRS, YFSETQ. There are 12 residues in the CDR3. In nucleotides, the CDR3 is TGCGCCAGCAGTTTATCCCGGAATGAGCAGTTCTTC. Translated: CASSLSRNEQFF.

The V and J genes are TRBV5-1 and TRBJ1-3; TRBD1 matches 9 bases. The germline V gene encodes CDR1 SGHRS and CDR2 YFSETQ. There are 16 residues in the CDR3. V was pared by 5 bases and J by 2 bases, with 8 bases of the junction left unmatched. The CDR3 region has the DNA TGCGCCAGCAGGGATTCGGGGGACAGGGCTGGAAACACCATATATTTT. Its protein is CASRDSGDRAGNTIYF. Using reference TRBV5-1 and TRBJ1-3 for the parts outside the CDR3, the full variable domain is KAGVTQTPRYLIKTRGQQVTLSCSPISGHRSVSWYQQTPGQGLQFLFEYFSETQRNKGNFPGRFSGRQFSNSRSEMNVSTLELGDSALYLCASRDSGDRAGNTIYFGEGSWLTVV.

The J gene is TRBJ2-5, the V gene TRBV29-1; 9 nucleotides line up with TRBD1. There are 13 residues in the CDR3. Germline lookup yields CDR1 SQVTM and CDR2 ANQGSEA. The junction had 5 bases not matched to a gene; V was cut back by 4 bases and J by 5 bases. CDR3 bases: TGCAGCGTTGGACTGACAGGGGGGGAGACCCAGTACTTC. Protein product: CSVGLTGGETQYF.

This rearrangement joins TRBV11-2 to TRBJ2-7, with D unclear. Trimming took off 7 bases at V and 3 bases at J, with 10 bases between the two ends. Germline CDR1 is SGHAT and CDR2 is FQNNGV. The CDR3 is 12 residues long. DNA of the CDR3: TGTGCCAGCACCCACGGAGTCTACGAGCAGTACTTC. As protein: CASTHGVYEQYF.

This chain connects TRBV19 to TRBJ2-7; unclear D gene. The ends were cut back, 0 bases at V and 3 bases at J, with 12 bases in the middle. Germline values: CDR1 LNHDA, CDR2 SQIVND (reference sequence). The CDR3 consists of 15 residues. The CDR3 DNA follows: TGTGCCAGTAGTATAGAATCAGGCCAGGTCTACGAGCAGTACTTC. Protein: CASSIESGQVYEQYF.

The chain couples TRBV28 to TRBJ2-1; a weak D match, TRBD1 (6 bases). CDR3 length equals 11 residues. From germline, CDR1 is MDHEN and CDR2 SYDVKM. Trimming took off 5 bases at V and 9 bases at J, with 8 bases between the two ends. CDR3 sequence reads: CASSTDSEQFF. Written as DNA, the CDR3 is TGTGCCAGCAGTACGGACAGTGAGCAGTTCTTC.

The chain has TRBV4-1 and TRBJ2-5, with unresolved D. Per the germline V gene, CDR1 is MGHRA and CDR2 is YSYEKL. The CDR3 covers 14 residues. V gave up 4 bases and J gave up 5 bases, with 14 bases separating them. In DNA, the CDR3 is TGCGCCAGCAGCCGAACTACCCCCCGGGAGACCCAGTACTTC. Protein: CASSRTTPRETQYF.

The rearrangement links TRBV7-2 to TRBJ1-5, with unresolved D. Trimming pared 5 bases from V and 1 base from J, leaving 9 bases between. CDR1 and CDR2 (germline): SGHTA, FQGNSA. CDR3 length equals 14 residues. CDR3 protein: CASSINRSNQPQHF. The CDR3 region has the DNA TGTGCCAGCAGCATTAACAGAAGCAATCAGCCCCAGCATTTT. The variable domain in full, with the rest retrieved from reference TRBV7-2 and TRBJ1-5, is GAGVSQSPSNKVTEKGKDVELRCDPISGHTALYWYRQSLGQGLEFLIYFQGNSAPDKSGLPSDRFSAERTGGSVSTLTIQRTQQEDSAVYLCASSINRSNQPQHFGDGTRLSIL.

This chain links TRBV5-4 with TRBJ2-3; TRBD2 matches at 10 bases. CDR1 SGHNT and CDR2 YYREEE come from the germline V gene (reference sequence). CDR3 length: 14 amino acids. V was pared by 3 bases and J by 3 bases, with 1 base of the junction left unmatched. The CDR3 DNA reads TGTGCCAGCAGCTCTAGCGGGAGTACAGATACGCAGTATTTT. It codes for CASSSSGSTDTQYF.

This rearrangement joins TRBV5-1 to TRBJ2-7; 11 bases align to TRBD2. The V gene's germline CDR1 is SGHRS and CDR2 YFSETQ. The CDR3 is made up of 14 amino acids. V shed 4 bases, J shed 9 bases, and the junction held 9 bases outside the gene matches. The CDR3, as DNA: TGCGCCAGCAGCCCGGGACTAGCGGAAGCAGCGCAGTACTTC. Translating gives CASSPGLAEAAQYF.

V usage is TRBV7-9 and J usage is TRBJ2-1; TRBD1 matches 8 bases. The CDR3 covers 16 residues. From germline, CDR1 is SEHNR and CDR2 FQNEAQ (reference sequence). J lost 2 bases, V lost 5 bases, and 8 bases had no gene match. The CDR3 protein is CASSGPGTGTYNEQFF. The CDR3, as DNA: TGTGCCAGCAGCGGGCCCGGGACAGGAACCTACAATGAGCAGTTCTTC.

The chain carries TRBV28 and TRBJ2-7, with TRBD1 as a possible D gene (5 bases). Trimming stripped 3 bases from V and 12 bases from J, with 12 bases between. The CDR3 extends over 11 amino acids. Germline V gives CDR1 MDHEN, CDR2 SYDVKM. CDR3 region: CASSLKGSLYF. The CDR3 DNA reads TGTGCCAGCAGTTTGAAGGGGTCGCTGTACTTC.

The rearrangement links TRBV18 to TRBJ1-5, with TRBD1 identical over 9 bases. Trimming took 4 bases from V and 3 from J; bases not matched to a gene: 4. The CDR3 is made up of 15 amino acids. Looked up from germline, CDR1 is KGHSH and CDR2 is LQKENI. The CDR3: CASSQTGGPNQPQHF. CDR3 in DNA: TGTGCCAGCTCACAAACAGGGGGCCCCAATCAGCCCCAGCATTTT. The entire variable domain, with the rest obtained from reference TRBV18 and TRBJ1-5, is as follows: NAGVMQNPRHLVRRRGQEARLRCSPMKGHSHVYWYRQLPEEGLKFMVYLQKENIIDESGMPKERFSAEFPKEGPSILRIQQVVRGDSAAYFCASSQTGGPNQPQHFGDGTRLSIL.

CDR3 sequence (DNA): TGTGCCAGCAGTGAAATAGGGTGGGGGGAGCTGTTTTTT. As protein: CASSEIGWGELFF. The chain employs TRBV6-1 and TRBJ2-2; D call uncertain. Germline-derived CDR1 and CDR2 are MNHNS and SASEGT. The CDR3 spans 13 residues. V lost 2 bases and J lost 8, with 9 bases in between.

This chain joins TRBV28 and TRBJ1-5; tentative D call: TRBD1 (5 bases). This CDR3 spans 15 amino acids. Germline V CDR1 and CDR2: MDHEN, SYDVKM. With 5 bases removed from V and 6 bases from J, the gap between germline ends came to 17 bases. CDR3 in DNA: TGTGCCAGCAGTCTCGGTGGGGGGGTGTTTCAGCCCCAGCATTTT. Translating it yields CASSLGGGVFQPQHF.

J is TRBJ2-2 and V is TRBV5-6; TRBD1 might be the D (6 bases). Looked up from germline, CDR1 is SGHDT and CDR2 is YYEEEE. The CDR3 sequence is 18 residues long. V gave up 1 base and J gave up 0 bases, with 16 bases separating them. CDR3: CASSLWVWTATNTGELFF. CDR3 bases: TGTGCCAGCAGCTTGTGGGTCTGGACAGCTACGAACACCGGGGAGCTGTTTTTT. Variable domain in full (rest from reference TRBV5-6 and TRBJ2-2): DAGVTQSPTHLIKTRGQQVTLRCSPKSGHDTVSWYQQALGQGPQFIFQYYEEEERQRGNFPDRFSGHQFPNYSSELNVNALLLGDSALYLCASSLWVWTATNTGELFFGEGSRLTVL.

This chain connects TRBV10-3 to TRBJ1-1; TRBD1 aligns across 11 bases. Germline V gene lookup returns CDR1 ENHRY and CDR2 SYGVKD. The CDR3 totals 16 residues. With 3 bases clipped from V and 4 bases from J, the junction kept 7 bases outside the gene matches. The CDR3 nucleotides are TGTGCCATCAGTGAATGGAGGGGGACAGGGGGCACTGAAGCTTTCTTT. This codes for CAISEWRGTGGTEAFF.